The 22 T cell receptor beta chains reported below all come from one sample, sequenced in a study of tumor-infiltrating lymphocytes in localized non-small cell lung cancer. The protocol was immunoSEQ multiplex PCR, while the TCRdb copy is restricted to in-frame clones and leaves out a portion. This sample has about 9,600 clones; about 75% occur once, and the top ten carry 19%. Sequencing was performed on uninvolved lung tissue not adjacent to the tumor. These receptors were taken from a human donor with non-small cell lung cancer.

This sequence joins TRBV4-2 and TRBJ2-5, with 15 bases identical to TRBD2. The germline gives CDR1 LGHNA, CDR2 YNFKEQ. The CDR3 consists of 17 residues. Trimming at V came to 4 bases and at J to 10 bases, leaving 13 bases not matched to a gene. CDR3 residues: CASSPGLAGGPGVSQYF. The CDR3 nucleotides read TGTGCCAGCAGCCCGGGACTAGCGGGGGGCCCCGGGGTAAGCCAGTACTTC.

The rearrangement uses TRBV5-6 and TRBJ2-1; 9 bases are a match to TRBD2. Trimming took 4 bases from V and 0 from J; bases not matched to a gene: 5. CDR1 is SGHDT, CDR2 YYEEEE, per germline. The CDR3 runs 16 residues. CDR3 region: CASSELSGSSYNEQFF. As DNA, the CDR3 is TGTGCCAGCAGCGAGCTTAGCGGGAGCTCCTACAATGAGCAGTTCTTC.

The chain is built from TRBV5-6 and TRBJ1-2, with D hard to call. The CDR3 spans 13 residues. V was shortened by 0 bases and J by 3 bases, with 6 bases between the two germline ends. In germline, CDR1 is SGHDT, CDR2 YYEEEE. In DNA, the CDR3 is TGTGCCAGCAGCTTGGGTCGAGACTATGGCTACACCTTC. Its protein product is CASSLGRDYGYTF.

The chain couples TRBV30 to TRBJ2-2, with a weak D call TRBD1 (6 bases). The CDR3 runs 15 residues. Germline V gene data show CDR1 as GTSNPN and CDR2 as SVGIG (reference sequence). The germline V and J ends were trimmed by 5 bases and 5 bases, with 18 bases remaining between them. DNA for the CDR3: TGTGCCTGGGGTACCGGGACACGGGTTACCGGGGAGCTGTTTTTT. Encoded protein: CAWGTGTRVTGELFF.

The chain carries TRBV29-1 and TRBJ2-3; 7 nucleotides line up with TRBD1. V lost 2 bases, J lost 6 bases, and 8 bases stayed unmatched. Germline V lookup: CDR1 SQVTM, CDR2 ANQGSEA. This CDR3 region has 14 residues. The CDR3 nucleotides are TGCAGCGTTGAATTGTACAGGGGTCGGGATACGCAGTATTTT. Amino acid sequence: CSVELYRGRDTQYF.

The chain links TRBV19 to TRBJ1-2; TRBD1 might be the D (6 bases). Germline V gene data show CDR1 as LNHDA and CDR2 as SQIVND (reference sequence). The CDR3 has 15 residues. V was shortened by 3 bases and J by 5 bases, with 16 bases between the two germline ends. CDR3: CASSIRGGGGYGYTF. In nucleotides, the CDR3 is TGTGCCAGTAGTATCCGCGGAGGGGGGGGATATGGCTACACCTTC. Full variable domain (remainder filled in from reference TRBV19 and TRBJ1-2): DGGITQSPKYLFRKEGQNVTLSCEQNLNHDAMYWYRQDPGQGLRLIYYSQIVNDFQKGDIAEGYSVSREKKESFPLTVTSAQKNPTAFYLCASSIRGGGGYGYTFGSGTRLTVV.

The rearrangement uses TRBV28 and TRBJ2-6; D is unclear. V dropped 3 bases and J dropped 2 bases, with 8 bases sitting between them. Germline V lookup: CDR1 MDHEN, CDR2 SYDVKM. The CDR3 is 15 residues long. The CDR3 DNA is TGTGCCAGCAGTTTTGCACTTGCTGGGGCCAACGTCCTGACTTTC. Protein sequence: CASSFALAGANVLTF.

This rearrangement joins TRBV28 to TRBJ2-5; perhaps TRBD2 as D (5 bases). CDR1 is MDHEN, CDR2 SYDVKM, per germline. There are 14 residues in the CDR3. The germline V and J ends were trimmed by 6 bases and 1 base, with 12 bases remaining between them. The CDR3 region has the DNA TGTGCCAGCAGCCTCCCCCGGGGCCAAGAGACCCAGTACTTC. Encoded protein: CASSLPRGQETQYF.

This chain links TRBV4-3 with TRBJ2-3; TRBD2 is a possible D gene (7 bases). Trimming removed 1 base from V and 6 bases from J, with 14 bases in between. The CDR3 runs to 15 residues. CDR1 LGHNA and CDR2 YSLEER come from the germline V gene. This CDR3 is CASSQGAGASDTQYF. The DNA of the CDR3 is TGCGCCAGCAGCCAAGGGGCGGGGGCTTCCGATACGCAGTATTTT.

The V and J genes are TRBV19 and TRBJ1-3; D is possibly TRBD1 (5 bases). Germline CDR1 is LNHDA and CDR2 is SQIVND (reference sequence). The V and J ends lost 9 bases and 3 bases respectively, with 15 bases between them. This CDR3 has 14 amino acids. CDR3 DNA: TGTGCCAGCGGGGCCAGGGTTTTTGGAAACACCATATATTTT. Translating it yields CASGARVFGNTIYF.

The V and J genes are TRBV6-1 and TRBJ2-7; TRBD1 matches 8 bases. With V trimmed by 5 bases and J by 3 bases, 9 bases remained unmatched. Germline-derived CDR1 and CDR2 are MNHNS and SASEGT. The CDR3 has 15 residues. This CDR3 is CASSLTAGGRYEQYF. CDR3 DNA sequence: TGTGCCAGCAGTCTAACGGCAGGGGGCCGCTACGAGCAGTACTTC.

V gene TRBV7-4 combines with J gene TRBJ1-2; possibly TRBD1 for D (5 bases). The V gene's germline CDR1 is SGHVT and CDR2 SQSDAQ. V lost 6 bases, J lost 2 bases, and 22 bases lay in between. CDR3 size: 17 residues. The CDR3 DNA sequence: TGTGCCAGCAGAAAACTTAGGGGCAACCCGAAGAACTATGGCTACACCTTC. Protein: CASRKLRGNPKNYGYTF.

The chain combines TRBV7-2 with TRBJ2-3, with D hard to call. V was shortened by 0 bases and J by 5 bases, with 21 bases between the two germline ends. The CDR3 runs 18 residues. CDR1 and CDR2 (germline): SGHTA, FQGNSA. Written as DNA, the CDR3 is TGTGCCAGCAGCTTAGCGTGGAGTTCTCAGGATTTCAGAGATACGCAGTATTTT. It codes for CASSLAWSSQDFRDTQYF.

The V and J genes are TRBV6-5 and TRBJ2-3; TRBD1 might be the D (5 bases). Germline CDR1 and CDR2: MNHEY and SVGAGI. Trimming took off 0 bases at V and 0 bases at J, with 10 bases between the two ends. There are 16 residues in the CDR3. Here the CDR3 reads CASSYSDSTSTDTQYF. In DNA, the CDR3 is TGTGCCAGCAGTTACTCTGACAGTACTAGCACAGATACGCAGTATTTT.

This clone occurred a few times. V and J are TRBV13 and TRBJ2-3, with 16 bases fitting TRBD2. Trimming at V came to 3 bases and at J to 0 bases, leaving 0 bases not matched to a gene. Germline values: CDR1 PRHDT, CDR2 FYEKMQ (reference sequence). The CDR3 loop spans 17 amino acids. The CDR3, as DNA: TGTGCCAGCAGCTTGGGACTAGCGGGAGGGAGCACAGATACGCAGTATTTT. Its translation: CASSLGLAGGSTDTQYF. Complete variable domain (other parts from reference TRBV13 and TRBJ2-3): AAGVIQSPRHLIKEKRETATLKCYPIPRHDTVYWYQQGPGQDPQFLISFYEKMQSDKGSIPDRFSAQQFSDYHSELNMSSLELGDSALYFCASSLGLAGGSTDTQYFGPGTRLTVL.

This CDR3 is CASRERRQKDTDTQYF. CDR3 DNA: TGTGCCAGCAGAGAAAGGCGTCAGAAAGACACAGATACGCAGTATTTT. The chain carries TRBV2 and TRBJ2-3, with no clear D. Germline-derived CDR1 and CDR2 are SNHLY and FYNNEI. The CDR3 length is 16 residues. Trimming left V 6 bases short and J 2 bases short, with 18 bases between.

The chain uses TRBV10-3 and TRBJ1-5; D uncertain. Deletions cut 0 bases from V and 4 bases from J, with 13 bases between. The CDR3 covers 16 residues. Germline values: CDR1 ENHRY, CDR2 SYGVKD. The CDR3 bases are TGTGCCATCAGTGAGTCGATTCACCAAATAAATCAGCCCCAGCATTTT. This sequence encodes CAISESIHQINQPQHF.

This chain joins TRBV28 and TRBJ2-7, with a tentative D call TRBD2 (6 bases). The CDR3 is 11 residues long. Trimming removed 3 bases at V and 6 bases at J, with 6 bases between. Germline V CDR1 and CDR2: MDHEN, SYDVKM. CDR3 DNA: TGTGCCAGCAGTTTGCGGGGCGAGCAGTACTTC. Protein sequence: CASSLRGEQYF.

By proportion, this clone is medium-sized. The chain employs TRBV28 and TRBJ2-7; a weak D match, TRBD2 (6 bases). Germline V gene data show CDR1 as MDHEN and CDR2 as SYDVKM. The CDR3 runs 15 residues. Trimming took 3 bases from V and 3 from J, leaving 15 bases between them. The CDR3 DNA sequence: TGTGCCAGCAGTTTCCACTCGGGGGTTCACTACGAGCAGTACTTC. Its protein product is CASSFHSGVHYEQYF.

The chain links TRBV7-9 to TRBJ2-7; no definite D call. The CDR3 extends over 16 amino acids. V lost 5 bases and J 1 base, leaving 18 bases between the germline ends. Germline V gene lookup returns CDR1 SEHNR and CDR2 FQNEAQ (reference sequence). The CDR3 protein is CASSAGYGQESYEQYF. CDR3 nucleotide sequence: TGTGCCAGCAGCGCAGGATATGGGCAGGAGTCCTACGAGCAGTACTTC.

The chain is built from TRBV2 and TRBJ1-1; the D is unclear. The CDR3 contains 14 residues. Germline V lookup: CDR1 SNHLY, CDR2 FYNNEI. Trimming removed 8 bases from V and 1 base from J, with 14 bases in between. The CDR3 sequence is CASCLRPANTEAFF. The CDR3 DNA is TGTGCCAGCTGTTTAAGGCCCGCGAACACTGAAGCTTTCTTT.

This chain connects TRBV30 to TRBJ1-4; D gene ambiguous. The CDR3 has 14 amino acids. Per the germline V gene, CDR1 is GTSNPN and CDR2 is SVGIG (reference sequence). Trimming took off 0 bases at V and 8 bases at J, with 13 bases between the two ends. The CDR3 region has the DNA TGTGCCTGGAGTGTTGGAGGCCGTTGGGAAAAACTGTTTTTT. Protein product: CAWSVGGRWEKLFF. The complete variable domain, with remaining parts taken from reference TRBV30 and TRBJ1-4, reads SQTIHQWPATLVQPVGSPLSLECTVEGTSNPNLYWYRQAAGRGLQLLFYSVGIGQISSEVPQNLSASRPQDRQFILSSKKLLLSDSGFYLCAWSVGGRWEKLFFGSGTQLSVL.